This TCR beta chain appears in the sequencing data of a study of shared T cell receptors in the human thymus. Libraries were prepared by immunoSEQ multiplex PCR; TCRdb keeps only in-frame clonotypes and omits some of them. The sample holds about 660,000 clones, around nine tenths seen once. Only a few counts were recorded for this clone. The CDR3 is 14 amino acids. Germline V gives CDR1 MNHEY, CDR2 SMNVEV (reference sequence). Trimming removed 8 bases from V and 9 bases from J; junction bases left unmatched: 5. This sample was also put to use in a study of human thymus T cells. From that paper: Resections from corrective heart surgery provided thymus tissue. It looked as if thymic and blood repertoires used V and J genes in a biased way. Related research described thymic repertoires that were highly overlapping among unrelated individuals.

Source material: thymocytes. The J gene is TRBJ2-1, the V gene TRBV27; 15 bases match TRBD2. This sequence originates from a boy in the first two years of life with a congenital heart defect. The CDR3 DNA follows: TGTGCCAGCCACGGGACTAGCGGGAGGAGTGAGCAGTTCTTC. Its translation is CASHGTSGRSEQFF.